This record looks at one T cell receptor beta chain sequence and its context. Sequenced by immunoSEQ multiplex PCR; TCRdb stores in-frame clones only, minus some. The sample gives about 44,000 clones, approximately 87% of which show up once; roughly 10% is in the top ten. This sample was taken from a study of control samples from healthy donors and cancer patients. CDR1 SGHRS and CDR2 YFSETQ come from the germline V gene. Trimming removed 4 bases from V and 6 bases from J, with 28 bases in between. The CDR3 covers 18 residues. This chain joins TRBV5-1 and TRBJ1-2, with D possibly TRBD1 on 6 matching bases. This TCR was sampled from a woman aged 60-70 years with lung cancer. Sequencing used PBMCs. CDR3 residues: CASSTDPISGGAPDGYTF. For the CDR3, the DNA is TGCGCCAGCAGCACTGACCCAATCTCCGGGGGGGCTCCGGATGGCTACACCTTC.